The clone carrying this T cell receptor (beta chain) showed up many times. Its target is unknown. This sample is drawn from a study of T cells after yellow fever vaccination. Broader study findings: Post-booster samples contained most primary-vaccination clones (approximately 96% CD4, about 90% CD8). Across the CD4 and CD8 compartments, a small share of clonotypes was present in both.

One entry per CDR3 protein results from TCRdb running MiXCR on the 5' RACE reads. The top ten clones hold 20% to 30% of a sample with 300,000 to 350,000 distinct CDR3 sequences, about 4% of them seen once. Germline V gene data show CDR1 as MDHEN and CDR2 as SYDVKM. Trimming cost V 0 bases and J 2 bases; bases outside gene matches: 1. CDR3 length: 16 amino acids. V gene TRBV28 combines with J gene TRBJ2-1, with 10 bases lining up with TRBD1. This sample comprised PBMCs, obtained 5 days after the yellow fever booster vaccination. This clonotype originated in a man aged 18 to 30 who received the YFV17D yellow fever vaccine. CDR3 nucleotide sequence: TGTGCCAGCAGTTTATGGGGACAGGGGCCCTACAATGAGCAGTTCTTC. Its protein product is CASSLWGQGPYNEQFF.